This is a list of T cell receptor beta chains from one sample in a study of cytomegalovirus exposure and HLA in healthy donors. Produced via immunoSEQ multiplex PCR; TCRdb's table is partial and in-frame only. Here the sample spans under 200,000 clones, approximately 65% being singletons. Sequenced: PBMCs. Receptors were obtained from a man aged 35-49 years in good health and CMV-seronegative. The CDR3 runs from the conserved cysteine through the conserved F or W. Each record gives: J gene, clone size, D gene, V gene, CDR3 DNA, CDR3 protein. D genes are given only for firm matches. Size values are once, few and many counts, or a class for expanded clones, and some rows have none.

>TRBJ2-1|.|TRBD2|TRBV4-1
TGCGCCAGCAGCCAAGTTCAGGATAGCGGGAGGGCCGCGCAGTTCTTC
CASSQVQDSGRAAQFF
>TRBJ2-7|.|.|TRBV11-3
TGTGCCAGCAGCTTATATGGCGGAACCTACGAGCAGTACTTC
CASSLYGGTYEQYF
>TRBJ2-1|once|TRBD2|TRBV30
TGTGCCTGGAGTGGGACTAGAGCTAACTACAATGAGCAGTTCTTC
CAWSGTRANYNEQFF
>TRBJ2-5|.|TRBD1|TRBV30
TGTGCCTGGAAAAACAGGGGGCACTGGGAGACCCAGTACTTC
CAWKNRGHWETQYF
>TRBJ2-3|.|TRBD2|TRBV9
TGTGCCAGCAGCCCCCGTGGGGGGGACCGAGATACGCAGTATTTT
CASSPRGGDRDTQYF
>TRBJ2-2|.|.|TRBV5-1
TGCGCCAGCAGCTTGAAGGGGGAGTTGAACACCGGGGAGCTGTTTTTT
CASSLKGELNTGELFF
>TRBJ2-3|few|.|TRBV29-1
TGCAGCGTTGAAGGAGGAAAGGGGGCAGATACGCAGTATTTT
CSVEGGKGADTQYF
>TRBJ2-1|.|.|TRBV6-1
TGTGCCAGCAGGGGGAGCGGCTCCTACAATGAGCAGTTCTTC
CASRGSGSYNEQFF
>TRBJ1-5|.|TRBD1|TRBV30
TGTGCCTGGAGTTTAGGACAGGGTGGTGATCAGCCCCAGCATTTT
CAWSLGQGGDQPQHF
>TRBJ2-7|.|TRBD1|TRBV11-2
TGTGCCAGCAGCTTAGGGACGGGGGGACAGGGATTCGAGCAGTACTTC
CASSLGTGGQGFEQYF
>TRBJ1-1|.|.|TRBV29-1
TGCAGCGTTCACGGGGGGGCCGGAGACACTGAAGCTTTCTTT
CSVHGGAGDTEAFF
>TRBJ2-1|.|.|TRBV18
TGTGCCAGCTCACCACCGAACACAGGGTCTGGCAATGAGCAGTTCTTC
CASSPPNTGSGNEQFF
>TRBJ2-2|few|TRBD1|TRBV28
TGTGCCAGCTGGGACCTGGACAGGGGGCGCACCGGGGAGCTGTTTTTT
CASWDLDRGRTGELFF
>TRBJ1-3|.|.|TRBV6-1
TGTGCCAGCGCTAAAAGGGGTAACTCTGGAAACACCATATATTTT
CASAKRGNSGNTIYF
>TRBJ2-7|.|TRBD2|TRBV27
TGTGCCAGCAGTCCCTATGGCGGGAGGTCGGGTTACGAGCAGTACTTC
CASSPYGGRSGYEQYF
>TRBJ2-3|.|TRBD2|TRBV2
TGTGCCAGCGGTACTAGCGGGAGCACAGATACGCAGTATTTT
CASGTSGSTDTQYF